Below, 9 T cell receptor beta chains from the same sample are listed, as sequenced in a study of T cell clonotyping in hematopoietic cell transplantation. Produced via immunoSEQ multiplex PCR; TCRdb's table is partial and in-frame only. The sample lists some 10,000 clones, 89% occurring once. The sample in question was PBMCs, obtained 100 days after allogeneic stem cell transplant. The receptors shown here come from a female patient in her sixties who had an allogeneic stem cell transplant from an unrelated donor, so the T cells may come from the graft donor. Some clones in this sample may be carry-over from other donors' samples.

The rearrangement links TRBV7-9 to TRBJ2-7, with D perhaps matching TRBD1 or TRBD2 (5 bases each). V gave up 5 bases and J gave up 6 bases, with 11 bases separating them. CDR1 SEHNR and CDR2 FQNEAQ come from the germline V gene (reference sequence). The CDR3 loop spans 12 amino acids. The chain's CDR3 is CASSGTGLEQYF. CDR3 sequence (DNA): TGTGCCAGCAGCGGGACGGGTCTCGAGCAGTACTTC.

The chain recombines TRBV11-3 with TRBJ2-5, with a possible D match to TRBD1 (6 bases). The CDR3 loop spans 14 amino acids. Between the trimmed V and J ends, which lost 5 bases and 2 bases, there was a span of 12 bases. Germline lookup yields CDR1 SGHNT and CDR2 YENEEA. The CDR3 coding sequence is TGTGCCAGCAGCGGGGGCGCCTATCAAGAGACCCAGTACTTC. Protein: CASSGGAYQETQYF. The full variable domain, completed using reference TRBV11-3 and TRBJ2-5, is EAGVVQSPRYKIIEKKQPVAFWCNPISGHNTLYWYLQNLGQGPELLIRYENEEAVDDSQLPKDRFSAERLKGVDSTLKIQPAELGDSAVYLCASSGGAYQETQYFGPGTRLLVL.

This clone was recorded once. The chain uses TRBV11-2 and TRBJ1-1, with 9 bases lining up with TRBD1. The V segment lost 3 bases and the J segment 5 bases; nucleotides outside the gene matches: 4. Germline values: CDR1 SGHAT, CDR2 FQNNGV. The CDR3 consists of 14 residues. CDR3 nucleotides: TGTGCCAGCAGCTTGACAGGGGGGAGGACTGAAGCTTTCTTT. Amino acid sequence: CASSLTGGRTEAFF.

This chain joins TRBV25-1 and TRBJ2-1, with TRBD2 identical over 12 bases. The CDR3 consists of 14 residues. Looked up from germline, CDR1 is MGHDK and CDR2 is SYGVNS. V lost 4 bases, J lost 8 bases, and 3 bases stayed unmatched. The CDR3 here is CASSGRLAGDEQFF. CDR3 DNA sequence: TGTGCCAGCAGTGGCCGACTAGCGGGAGATGAGCAGTTCTTC.

The CDR3 region has the DNA TGTGCCACCTCAGTCGCGGGGCGCAACACTGAAGCTTTCTTT. As protein: CATSVAGRNTEAFF. The V call is TRBV28, the J call TRBJ1-1, with D possibly being TRBD1 (5 bases). The CDR3 loop spans 14 amino acids. The germline gives CDR1 MDHEN, CDR2 SYDVKM. The germline V and J ends were trimmed by 10 bases and 2 bases, with 17 bases remaining between them.

This chain uses TRBV27 with TRBJ2-7; 10 bases fit TRBD2. CDR1 is MNHEY, CDR2 SMNVEV, per germline (reference sequence). The ends lost 6 bases at V and 1 base at J; junction bases unmatched: 0. The CDR3 contains 13 residues. The CDR3, as DNA: TGTGCCAGCAGACTAGCGGGGTCCTACGAGCAGTACTTC. This sequence encodes CASRLAGSYEQYF.

The rearrangement joins TRBV18 to TRBJ2-7, with 9 bases lining up with TRBD1. The J segment lost 1 base and the V segment lost 2 bases, leaving 0 bases of the junction unmatched. The germline gives CDR1 KGHSH, CDR2 LQKENI. The CDR3 runs 14 residues. The CDR3 DNA reads as TGTGCCAGCTCACCAGGGACAGGGTCCTACGAGCAGTACTTC. It is translated as CASSPGTGSYEQYF.

The V gene is TRBV27, the J gene TRBJ1-2; 7 bases are shared with TRBD1. Trimming at V came to 6 bases and at J to 7 bases, leaving 14 bases not matched to a gene. Germline assignment: CDR1 MNHEY and CDR2 SMNVEV (reference sequence). The CDR3 is 15 residues long. For the CDR3, the DNA is TGTGCCAGCAGCCACCCGGGGGACAGTAAGAGTGGCTACACCTTC. This translates into CASSHPGDSKSGYTF.

V is TRBV14 and J is TRBJ2-7; 7 bases fit TRBD1. Germline CDR1 is SGHDN and CDR2 is FVKESK. V lost 2 bases, J lost 3 bases, and 13 bases stayed unmatched. This CDR3 is 17 amino acids long. CDR3 residues: CASSQPRDSPQNYEQYF. The CDR3 DNA follows: TGTGCCAGCAGCCAACCACGGGACAGCCCTCAGAACTACGAGCAGTACTTC.